The rows below give T cell receptor beta chains drawn from one sample of a study of CD8 T cells in Susac syndrome. A single record per CDR3 protein comes from TCRdb applying MiXCR to the immunoSEQ multiplex PCR reads. The sample shows about 60,000 distinct CDR3 sequences, more than 90% of them seen only once. Input material: CD8+ T cells from PBMCs. The source is a human donor in good health. Both conserved end residues are trimmed from each CDR3. The order of the fields is CDR3 length, J gene, V gene, CDR3 protein.

CDR3 length: 12
J gene: TRBJ2-3
V gene: TRBV6-5
CDR3 protein: ASSGTASTDTQY

CDR3 length: 10
J gene: TRBJ1-1
V gene: TRBV25-1
CDR3 protein: ASSVGGGEAF

CDR3 length: 14
J gene: TRBJ1-2
V gene: TRBV5-5
CDR3 protein: ASSLEVWGQNYGYT

CDR3 length: 13
J gene: TRBJ2-5
V gene: TRBV2
CDR3 protein: ASMGKYRVQETQY

CDR3 length: 12
J gene: TRBJ1-4
V gene: TRBV12-3/TRBV12-4
CDR3 protein: ASSLRGPREKLF

CDR3 length: 13
J gene: TRBJ1-5
V gene: TRBV27
CDR3 protein: ASSFGKGRGQPQH

CDR3 length: 11
J gene: TRBJ2-5
V gene: TRBV27
CDR3 protein: ASTPGGQETQY

CDR3 length: 13
J gene: TRBJ2-7
V gene: TRBV19
CDR3 protein: ASSRPGQFSYEQY

CDR3 length: 16
J gene: TRBJ1-1
V gene: TRBV29-1
CDR3 protein: SVEDPDRGNWKNTEAF

CDR3 length: 11
J gene: TRBJ2-7
V gene: TRBV12-3/TRBV12-4
CDR3 protein: ASSLSGGGEQY

CDR3 length: 11
J gene: TRBJ1-1
V gene: TRBV13
CDR3 protein: ASSLGGVPEAF

CDR3 length: 10
J gene: TRBJ2-7
V gene: TRBV29-1
CDR3 protein: SVEGEVREQY

CDR3 length: 12
J gene: TRBJ1-4
V gene: TRBV29-1
CDR3 protein: SVAGRRQGEKLF

CDR3 length: 10
J gene: TRBJ1-2
V gene: TRBV6-5
CDR3 protein: ASSFPGQGPS

CDR3 length: 13
J gene: TRBJ1-1
V gene: TRBV4-2
CDR3 protein: ASSQGGLGNTEAF

CDR3 length: 11
J gene: TRBJ1-1
V gene: TRBV10-3
CDR3 protein: AISELGFMEAF

CDR3 length: 11
J gene: TRBJ1-5
V gene: TRBV12-3/TRBV12-4
CDR3 protein: ASSLQGAQPQH

CDR3 length: 11
J gene: TRBJ2-7
V gene: TRBV12-3/TRBV12-4
CDR3 protein: ASSPRRYDEQY

CDR3 length: 13
J gene: TRBJ2-7
V gene: TRBV15
CDR3 protein: ATSQETGGGSEQY

CDR3 length: 12
J gene: TRBJ2-3
V gene: TRBV12-3/TRBV12-4
CDR3 protein: ASSPRQDTDTQY

CDR3 length: 13
J gene: TRBJ2-1
V gene: TRBV28
CDR3 protein: ASVSSAASYNEQF

CDR3 length: 12
J gene: TRBJ2-7
V gene: TRBV29-1
CDR3 protein: SVEGLAGTYEQY

CDR3 length: 13
J gene: TRBJ2-1
V gene: TRBV12-3/TRBV12-4
CDR3 protein: ASTLVGQGSNEQF

CDR3 length: 12
J gene: TRBJ2-2
V gene: TRBV4-1
CDR3 protein: ASSQDEAVGELF

CDR3 length: 12
J gene: TRBJ2-7
V gene: TRBV9
CDR3 protein: ASSVVEFPYEQY

CDR3 length: 13
J gene: TRBJ1-2
V gene: TRBV19
CDR3 protein: ATRLRGQVSDGYT

CDR3 length: 13
J gene: TRBJ2-7
V gene: TRBV4-2
CDR3 protein: ASSQPGTSFYEQY

CDR3 length: 13
J gene: TRBJ1-2
V gene: TRBV5-6
CDR3 protein: ASSLGQGNNYGYT

CDR3 length: 14
J gene: TRBJ1-1
V gene: TRBV6-2/TRBV6-3
CDR3 protein: ASRPDGEARNTEAF

CDR3 length: 13
J gene: TRBJ2-1
V gene: TRBV30
CDR3 protein: AWSMEAGLYNEQF

CDR3 length: 13
J gene: TRBJ2-7
V gene: TRBV3-1
CDR3 protein: ASSQGVVGAYEQY

CDR3 length: 16
J gene: TRBJ2-3
V gene: TRBV4-3
CDR3 protein: ASSQEPGAITSTDTQY

CDR3 length: 11
J gene: TRBJ1-4
V gene: TRBV20-1
CDR3 protein: SASGGANEKLF

CDR3 length: 16
J gene: TRBJ2-1
V gene: TRBV4-2
CDR3 protein: ASSHPPRLAGGINEQF

CDR3 length: 10
J gene: TRBJ2-7
V gene: TRBV12-3/TRBV12-4
CDR3 protein: ASSLGAYEQY

CDR3 length: 13
J gene: TRBJ1-5
V gene: TRBV6-2/TRBV6-3
CDR3 protein: ASRQDRAGNQPQH

CDR3 length: 12
J gene: TRBJ2-7
V gene: TRBV5-4
CDR3 protein: ASSSRTGTYEQY

CDR3 length: 12
J gene: TRBJ2-1
V gene: TRBV27
CDR3 protein: ASNRGGEYNEQF

CDR3 length: 13
J gene: TRBJ2-7
V gene: TRBV27
CDR3 protein: ASSPTGTGAYEQY

CDR3 length: 14
J gene: TRBJ1-4
V gene: TRBV19
CDR3 protein: ASSPTGTKGSEKLF

CDR3 length: 13
J gene: TRBJ2-7
V gene: TRBV3-1
CDR3 protein: ASSRNRGGGYEQY

CDR3 length: 12
J gene: TRBJ2-2
V gene: TRBV12-3/TRBV12-4
CDR3 protein: ASSSGGAAGELF

CDR3 length: 12
J gene: TRBJ2-7
V gene: TRBV19
CDR3 protein: ASTSGVGAYEQY

CDR3 length: 13
J gene: TRBJ2-2
V gene: TRBV7-9
CDR3 protein: ASSLLQGSTGELF

CDR3 length: 11
J gene: TRBJ2-1
V gene: TRBV7-3
CDR3 protein: ASSPALHNEQF

CDR3 length: 11
J gene: TRBJ2-7
V gene: TRBV4-2
CDR3 protein: ASSHGHLTEQY

CDR3 length: 11
J gene: TRBJ2-1
V gene: TRBV3-1
CDR3 protein: ASSQGAEGRQF

CDR3 length: 16
J gene: TRBJ2-2
V gene: TRBV11-2
CDR3 protein: ASSPSFTRDSYTGELF

CDR3 length: 12
J gene: TRBJ2-7
V gene: TRBV7-9
CDR3 protein: ASSSTHWPYEQY

CDR3 length: 12
J gene: TRBJ2-7
V gene: TRBV6-1
CDR3 protein: ASSEGTGVYEQY

CDR3 length: 13
J gene: TRBJ2-7
V gene: TRBV3-1
CDR3 protein: ASSQDVSHPYEQY

CDR3 length: 15
J gene: TRBJ2-1
V gene: TRBV14
CDR3 protein: ASSPRRLAVFYNEQF

CDR3 length: 14
J gene: TRBJ2-1
V gene: TRBV4-3
CDR3 protein: ASSQDWTGLVYEQF

CDR3 length: 12
J gene: TRBJ1-5
V gene: TRBV30
CDR3 protein: AWSRTDSNQPQH

CDR3 length: 10
J gene: TRBJ1-5
V gene: TRBV6-2/TRBV6-3
CDR3 protein: ASTSGGQPRH